A single sample is the source of the 28 T cell receptor beta chains below, sequenced in a study of T-cell reconstitution after alpha-beta-depleted transplantation in children. Preparing the TCRbeta library involved the use of unique molecular identifiers. A single record per CDR3 protein comes from TCRdb applying MiXCR to the PCR reads. The sample lists about 470,000 distinct CDR3 sequences, 43% occurring once. The sequencing used PBMCs, collected before TCRalphabeta/CD19-depleted stem cell transplant. Source of these receptors: a girl aged 2 to 9 with aplastic anemia, due to receive a stem cell transplant.

This chain links TRBV5-1 with TRBJ2-7; a weak D match, TRBD2 (6 bases). Trimming left V 4 bases short and J 3 bases short, with 14 bases between. There are 14 residues in the CDR3. CDR1 SGHRS and CDR2 YFSETQ come from the germline V gene. The DNA of the CDR3 is TGCGCCAGCAGCAAAGAAAGACTAGTCTACGAGCAGTACTTC. Its translation: CASSKERLVYEQYF.

This clonotype appeared many times. The rearrangement joins TRBV20-1 to TRBJ2-5; 8 nucleotides match TRBD1. The length of the CDR3 is 14 residues. V trimming: 2 bases; J trimming: 7 bases; junction bases outside the gene matches: 9. Germline V lookup: CDR1 DFQATT, CDR2 SNEGSKA (reference sequence). CDR3 in DNA: TGCAGTGCTAGACAGGACAGGGCCCCCCGGACCCAGTACTTC. It specifies CSARQDRAPRTQYF.

This clonotype was seen many times. This chain connects TRBV20-1 to TRBJ1-5; a weak D match, TRBD1 (6 bases). The V gene lost 0 bases and the J gene lost 3 bases, with 12 bases spanning the gap. The germline V gene encodes CDR1 DFQATT and CDR2 SNEGSKA (reference sequence). This CDR3 region has 15 residues. The CDR3 sequence: CSARDRGHYNQPQHF. The CDR3 DNA reads as TGCAGTGCTAGAGATAGGGGACATTACAATCAGCCCCAGCATTTT.

This clonotype has just a few counts. V usage is TRBV29-1 and J usage is TRBJ2-4, with 10 nucleotides matching TRBD2. The ends lost 7 bases at V and 2 bases at J; junction bases unmatched: 2. Germline V gene sequence: CDR1 SQVTM, CDR2 ANQGSEA. The CDR3 is 13 residues long. This CDR3 reads CSASGRTKNIQYF. For the CDR3, the DNA is TGCAGCGCTAGCGGGAGAACCAAAAACATTCAGTACTTC.

The chain combines TRBV9 with TRBJ2-7; 7 nucleotides align to TRBD2. CDR1 SGDLS and CDR2 YYNGEE come from the germline V gene. The CDR3 consists of 14 residues. V shed 2 bases, J shed 2 bases, and the junction held 4 bases outside the gene matches. The CDR3 coding sequence is TGTGCCAGCAGCGTCGGCGGACTAGCCTACGAGCAGTACTTC. Translated: CASSVGGLAYEQYF.

This clonotype showed up many times. The rearrangement uses TRBV7-9 and TRBJ1-1, with 9 positions matching TRBD1. Germline V gene sequence: CDR1 SEHNR, CDR2 FQNEAQ (reference sequence). The V segment lost 1 base and the J segment 2 bases; nucleotides outside the gene matches: 2. This CDR3 contains 15 residues. The CDR3: CASSLGTGVNTEAFF. CDR3 nucleotide sequence: TGTGCCAGCAGCTTAGGGACAGGGGTAAACACTGAAGCTTTCTTT.

This clonotype showed up just once. A much larger clone is a single base away; this may be a read error. V and J are TRBV5-6 and TRBJ2-2, with 9 bases matching TRBD2. The germline V gene encodes CDR1 SGHDT and CDR2 YYEEEE. Unmatched junction bases numbered 9, after V lost 10 bases and J lost 2 bases. This CDR3 spans 15 amino acids. CDR3 DNA: TGTGCCGGCGGCGGGGGGGGTCCCAACACCGGGGAGCTGTTTTTT. This translates into CAGGGGGPNTGELFF.

The chain carries TRBV7-2 and TRBJ2-3; TRBD2 matches 9 bases. V lost 5 bases and J lost 4; bases outside the gene matches: 4. The germline V gene has CDR1 SGHTA and CDR2 FQGNSA. CDR3 length: 14 residues. CDR3 sequence: CASSLSGSPDTQYF. The CDR3 nucleotides read TGTGCCAGCAGCCTTAGCGGGAGTCCAGATACGCAGTATTTT.

This clonotype has just a few counts. The J gene is TRBJ1-5, the V gene TRBV11-2, with D possibly matching TRBD1 (5 bases). Trimming removed 4 bases from V and 2 bases from J, with 21 bases in between. CDR1 and CDR2 from the germline V gene are SGHAT and FQNNGV. This CDR3 region has 18 residues. The CDR3 protein is CASSSPPGPKGGNQPQHF. CDR3 DNA: TGTGCCAGCAGCTCGCCCCCGGGACCCAAAGGAGGCAATCAGCCCCAGCATTTT. Full variable domain (rest looked up from reference TRBV11-2 and TRBJ1-5): EAGVAQSPRYKIIEKRQSVAFWCNPISGHATLYWYQQILGQGPKLLIQFQNNGVVDDSQLPKDRFSAERLKGVDSTLKIQPAKLEDSAVYLCASSSPPGPKGGNQPQHFGDGTRLSIL.

This clonotype was counted only a few times. The chain carries TRBV2 and TRBJ2-1, with a possible D match to TRBD1 (5 bases). CDR3 size: 16 residues. The germline gives CDR1 SNHLY, CDR2 FYNNEI. The V gene lost 1 base and the J gene lost 6 bases, with 16 bases spanning the gap. CDR3 DNA: TGTGCCAGCAGTGAAGGCAGGACACCCACGGGCAATGAGCAGTTCTTC. It specifies CASSEGRTPTGNEQFF.

The genes are TRBV7-2 and TRBJ2-1, with D possibly TRBD1 on 6 matching bases. Germline V gene lookup returns CDR1 SGHTA and CDR2 FQGNSA. Trimming removed 4 bases at V and 3 bases at J, with 13 bases between. The CDR3 contains 15 residues. In DNA form, the CDR3 reads TGTGCCAGCAGCTCTCACACAGGGAACTACAATGAGCAGTTCTTC. The encoded protein is CASSSHTGNYNEQFF.

The CDR3, as DNA: TGTGCCAGCACCTCTGGGGTCGGCGTCCTGACTTTC. It is translated as CASTSGVGVLTF. V is TRBV7-2 and J is TRBJ2-6; D remains unclear. The CDR3 is 12 amino acids. V was pared by 7 bases and J by 12 bases, with 13 bases between. Per the germline V gene, CDR1 is SGHTA and CDR2 is FQGNSA.

The gene calls are TRBV7-6 and TRBJ2-5; D call uncertain. CDR3 length: 14 amino acids. The V end lost 1 base, the J end lost 1 base, and 7 bases lay between the germline ends. CDR1 and CDR2 (germline): SGHVS, FNYEAQ. This CDR3 reads CASSLGLSQETQYF. The CDR3 DNA reads TGTGCCAGCAGCTTAGGCCTCTCCCAAGAGACCCAGTACTTC.

This clonotype has just a few counts. The chain has TRBV7-2 and TRBJ2-1; TRBD1 might be the D (6 bases). The ends were cut back, 3 bases at V and 4 bases at J, with 10 bases in the middle. The V gene's germline CDR1 is SGHTA and CDR2 FQGNSA. The CDR3 extends over 14 amino acids. The CDR3 is CASSFRTEYNEQFF. CDR3 nucleotides: TGTGCCAGCAGCTTTCGGACAGAATACAATGAGCAGTTCTTC.

This clonotype was observed a few times. The chain carries TRBV20-1 and TRBJ2-3; D is uncertain. Germline lookup yields CDR1 DFQATT and CDR2 SNEGSKA (reference sequence). The CDR3 is made up of 15 amino acids. The V and J ends lost 3 bases and 0 bases respectively, with 13 bases between them. The CDR3 DNA reads as TGCAGTGCTAGGCGTCCCCACAGCAGCACAGATACGCAGTATTTT. As protein: CSARRPHSSTDTQYF.

The sample holds one count of this clonotype. V gene TRBV11-2 combines with J gene TRBJ2-3, with TRBD2 matching 9 bases. Germline assignment: CDR1 SGHAT and CDR2 FQNNGV. V trimming: 2 bases; J trimming: 6 bases; junction bases outside the gene matches: 9. The CDR3 covers 16 residues. The CDR3 region is CASSLLVSGSADTQYF. The CDR3 nucleotides read TGTGCCAGCAGCTTATTGGTTAGCGGGAGCGCGGATACGCAGTATTTT.

In its sample, this clonotype was seen once. This chain joins TRBV20-1 and TRBJ2-7, with a weak D call TRBD2 (6 bases). Trimming cost V 4 bases and J 3 bases, with 13 bases left between them. The germline gives CDR1 DFQATT, CDR2 SNEGSKA (reference sequence). CDR3 length: 13 amino acids. The DNA of the CDR3 is TGCAGTGCTACCACCCGGCGGGGCTACGAGCAGTACTTC. Its protein product is CSATTRRGYEQYF.

The chain joins TRBV7-9 to TRBJ2-7, with TRBD1 as a possible D gene (5 bases). CDR3 length equals 15 residues. V was shortened by 1 base and J by 2 bases, with 12 bases between the two germline ends. CDR1 is SEHNR, CDR2 FQNEAQ, per germline (reference sequence). As DNA, the CDR3 is TGTGCCAGCAGCTTAGGCCAGGACACGCCCTACGAGCAGTACTTC. It yields the protein CASSLGQDTPYEQYF.

This clonotype has more than one count but fewer than ten. V usage is TRBV12-3 or TRBV12-4 and J usage is TRBJ2-3; 10 nucleotides agree with TRBD2. CDR3 size: 13 residues. V lost 8 bases to trimming and J lost 4 bases; unmatched junction nucleotides: 3. The CDR3 coding sequence is TGTGCCAGCGGACTAGCGGACTCAGATACGCAGTATTTT. This codes for CASGLADSDTQYF.

This clonotype was detected a few times. The V call is TRBV6-2 or TRBV6-3, the J call TRBJ2-1; D may be TRBD1 or TRBD2 (5 bases each). V was trimmed by 4 bases and J by 7 bases, leaving 14 bases between them. Germline V lookup: CDR1 MNHEY, CDR2 SVGEGT. The CDR3 spans 14 residues. In nucleotides, the CDR3 is TGTGCCAGCAGTTTTCAGGGACCTATGAATGAGCAGTTCTTC. Translating it yields CASSFQGPMNEQFF.

Ten or more counts support this clonotype. One end of the junction does not line up with germline, which may come from a read error. V is TRBV28 and J is TRBJ1-1; D may be TRBD1 (6 bases). The CDR3 consists of 13 residues. The germline gives CDR1 MDHEN, CDR2 SYDVKM. The CDR3 sequence is CSSTQGGRSEAFF. CDR3 bases: TGTTCCAGCACCCAAGGGGGTAGGTCTGAAGCTTTCTTT.

CDR3 residues: CASSLARSGPNQPQHF. The CDR3 coding sequence is TGCGCCAGCAGCTTGGCTCGAAGTGGGCCTAATCAGCCCCAGCATTTT. The V and J genes are TRBV5-1 and TRBJ1-5; D gene ambiguous. This CDR3 has 16 amino acids. Between the trimmed V and J ends, which lost 0 bases and 4 bases, there was a span of 14 bases. The germline V gene encodes CDR1 SGHRS and CDR2 YFSETQ.

The chain joins TRBV18 to TRBJ2-3; TRBD2 agrees at 8 bases. CDR1 is KGHSH and CDR2 is LQKENI in the germline V gene. The junction had 7 bases not matched to a gene; V was cut back by 5 bases and J by 3 bases. The CDR3 extends over 15 amino acids. The CDR3 loop is CASSGRGGLTDTQYF. As DNA, the CDR3 is TGTGCCAGCTCAGGACGGGGGGGCCTGACAGATACGCAGTATTTT.

This clonotype rates as medium-sized. The V and J genes are TRBV27 and TRBJ2-7; 7 bases are shared with TRBD1. Germline V gives CDR1 MNHEY, CDR2 SMNVEV (reference sequence). V gave up 3 bases and J gave up 5 bases; unmatched junction bases: 4. The CDR3 totals 13 residues. CDR3 DNA sequence: TGTGCCAGCAGTTTGACAGGGTGGGACGAGCAGTACTTC. Protein product: CASSLTGWDEQYF.

There are a few counts of this clonotype. This sequence joins TRBV5-1 and TRBJ2-7, with 8 nucleotides matching TRBD2. The CDR3 is made up of 17 amino acids. Germline-derived CDR1 and CDR2 are SGHRS and YFSETQ. V lost 0 bases to trimming and J lost 4 bases; unmatched junction nucleotides: 12. The CDR3 loop reads CASSLVTRAGGTYEQYF. CDR3 DNA: TGCGCCAGCAGCTTGGTGACTCGGGCGGGGGGCACATACGAGCAGTACTTC.

This chain connects TRBV6-1 to TRBJ2-5; weak D call: TRBD2 (7 bases). Trimming left V 6 bases short and J 5 bases short, with 16 bases between. CDR1 and CDR2 (germline): MNHNS, SASEGT. The CDR3 is made up of 14 amino acids. The CDR3 here is CASRGAGASETQYF. CDR3 coding DNA: TGTGCCAGCAGGGGGGCGGGGGCTAGCGAGACCCAGTACTTC.

This chain joins TRBV20-1 and TRBJ2-7, with D hard to call. CDR1 is DFQATT and CDR2 is SNEGSKA in the germline V gene (reference sequence). The V end lost 6 bases, the J end lost 2 bases, and 14 bases lay between the germline ends. This CDR3 spans 13 amino acids. The CDR3 is CSAGARRPYEQYF. The CDR3 DNA reads TGCAGTGCCGGAGCGAGGCGTCCCTACGAGCAGTACTTC.

J is TRBJ1-5 and V is TRBV20-1, with D unclear. V was clipped by 2 bases and J by 1 base, with 9 bases between them. The CDR3 loop spans 14 amino acids. Germline assignment: CDR1 DFQATT and CDR2 SNEGSKA (reference sequence). DNA for the CDR3: TGCAGTGCTAGAATGGGTAACAGCAATCAGCCCCAGCATTTT. Its translation is CSARMGNSNQPQHF.